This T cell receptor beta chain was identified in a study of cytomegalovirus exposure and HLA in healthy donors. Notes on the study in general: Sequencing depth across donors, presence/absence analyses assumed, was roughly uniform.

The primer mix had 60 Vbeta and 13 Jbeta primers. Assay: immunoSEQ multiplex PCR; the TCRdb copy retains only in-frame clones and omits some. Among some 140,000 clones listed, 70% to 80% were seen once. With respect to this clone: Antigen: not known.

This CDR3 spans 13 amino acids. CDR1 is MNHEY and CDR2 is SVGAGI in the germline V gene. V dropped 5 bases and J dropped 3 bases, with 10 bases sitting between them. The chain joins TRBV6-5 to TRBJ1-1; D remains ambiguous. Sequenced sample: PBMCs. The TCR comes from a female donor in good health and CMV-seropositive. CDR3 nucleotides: TGTGCCAGCAGTGAAGTGGAGCACACTGAAGCTTTCTTT. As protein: CASSEVEHTEAFF.